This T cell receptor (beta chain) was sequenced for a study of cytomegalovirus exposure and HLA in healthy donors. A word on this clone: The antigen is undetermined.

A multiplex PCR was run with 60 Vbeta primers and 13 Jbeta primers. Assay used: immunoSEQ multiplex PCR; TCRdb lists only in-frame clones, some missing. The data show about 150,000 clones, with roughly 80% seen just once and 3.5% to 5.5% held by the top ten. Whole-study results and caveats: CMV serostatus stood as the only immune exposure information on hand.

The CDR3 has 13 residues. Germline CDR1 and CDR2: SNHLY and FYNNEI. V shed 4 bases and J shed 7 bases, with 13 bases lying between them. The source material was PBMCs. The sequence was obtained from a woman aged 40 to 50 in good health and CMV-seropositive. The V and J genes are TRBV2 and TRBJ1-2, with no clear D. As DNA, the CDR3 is TGTGCCAGCAGTGTTCCAGGTAAAAGTGGCTACACCTTC. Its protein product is CASSVPGKSGYTF.